This section outlines one TCR beta chain sequence together with its context. This clonotype appeared a few times. No antigen is known for it. The input lacks base qualities; no much larger clone sits a single base away. CDR1 is given as KGHSH and CDR2 as LQKENI, both from the germline V gene. V loses 6 bases, J loses 1 base, and the germline ends lie 15 bases apart. The CDR3 starts with the cysteine, ends with the phenylalanine, and has 15 residues. CDR3 DNA only is kept here, 45 bases in frame from base 1. This specimen comes from a study of T-cell memory formation after mild COVID-19 (dated by TCRdb to the early 2020s). Some background on the complete study: TCR sequence clusters from the two donors were found to be largely donor specific. In a couple of donors, T-cell clones that expanded and contracted after mild COVID-19 were tracked by sequencing TCRalpha and TCRbeta repertoires over time. Two young, previously healthy adult volunteers, one female and one male, were included in the cohort.

On the study overall, not on this receptor specifically: Whether the second-wave clones peaking on day 37 were SARS-CoV-2 specific was not confirmed. Only a couple of mild cases were covered in the study, and larger cohorts including severe cases with pre-infection samples were considered necessary. Some responding clones were found in pre-infection memory, which suggests that pre-existing cross-reactive memory T cells took part in the SARS-CoV-2 response. Contracting CD4+ clones were located mainly in the CM and EM memory subsets, whereas CD8+ clones were found to be enriched in EMRA. Clones that contracted from day 15 to 85 showed balanced CD4/CD8 phenotypes, whereas a second wave of clones that expanded from day 15 to 37 leaned towards CD4+.

Ficoll-Paque density gradient centrifugation was used to isolate PBMCs. The instrument was an Illumina NovaSeq 6000. TCRalpha and TCRbeta cDNA libraries were built by 5'RACE with constant-segment primers, adding sample barcodes and unique molecular identifiers. Trizol reagent was used to extract RNA from every sample. The libraries were amplified in two PCR steps, and the second step added a second sample barcode and Illumina TruSeq adapters. Sequencing of the libraries was done on an Illumina NovaSeq, producing 2 x 150 bp paired-end reads. The source study handled its data this way. With migec v1.2.7, reads were demultiplexed and then collapsed into UMI-guided consensus sequences. Using mixcr v2.1.11, UMI consensuses were aligned to TRA and TRB V and J templates and then assembled into clonotypes. Clonotypes were classified as expanded or contracted when called significant by both edgeR and NoisET, with noise models trained on biological replicates. For edgeR calls, the thresholds were a false discovery rate-adjusted p below 0.01 and a log2 fold-change of 1. PCA with hierarchical clustering of max-normalized trajectories of the 1000 most abundant clonotypes was used as exploratory dynamics analysis. The CD4 or CD8 phenotype of responding clones was assigned using the separately sequenced CD4+ and CD8+ repertoires. TCRdb cleaned the public reads at Q25 with fastp, built clones with MiXCR and kept in-frame beta chains. Each CDR3 protein appears once, grouped with its most common genes and DNA. The authors' filters were not applied to this entry. The sample data list 300,000 to 400,000 distinct CDR3 sequences, and 25% to 30% of these were observed just once. In total, the top ten clones hold less than 15% of the sample.

What was sequenced was PBMCs or a T cell subset sorted from them (not recorded which). The receptor's source is an adult woman who had mild COVID-19 (a few samples of this study predate the infection). The sample titles of this study are shuffled in the database, so cell type and time point are left out; the donor was told from shared clones. In this chain, TRBV18 is recombined with TRBJ1-1; a tentative D call is TRBD1 (6 bases match). The sequenced DNA is TGTGCCAGCTCGATCCGCAGGGGATCGAACACTGAAGCTTTCTTT. Translated, it gives CASSIRRGSNTEAFF.